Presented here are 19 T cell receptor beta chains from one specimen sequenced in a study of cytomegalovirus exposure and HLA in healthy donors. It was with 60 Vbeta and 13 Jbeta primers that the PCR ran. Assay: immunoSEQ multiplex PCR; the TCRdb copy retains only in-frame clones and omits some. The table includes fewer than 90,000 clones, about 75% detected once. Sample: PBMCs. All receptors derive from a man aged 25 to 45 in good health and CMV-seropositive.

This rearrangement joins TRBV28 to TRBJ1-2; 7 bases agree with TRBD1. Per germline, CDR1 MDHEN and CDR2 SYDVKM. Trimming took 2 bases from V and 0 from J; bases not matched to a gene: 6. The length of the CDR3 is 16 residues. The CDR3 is CASSLLPQGANYGYTF. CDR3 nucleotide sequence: TGTGCCAGCAGTTTACTACCCCAGGGGGCTAACTATGGCTACACCTTC.

DNA of the CDR3: TGTGCCAGCAGAAAACCAGGACTAGCGGGAACCTACAATGAGCAGTTCTTC. It specifies CASRKPGLAGTYNEQFF. The chain employs TRBV7-2 and TRBJ2-1; 12 nucleotides align to TRBD2. There are 17 residues in the CDR3. J was trimmed by 2 bases and V by 6 bases; bases with no gene match: 8. Germline values: CDR1 SGHTA, CDR2 FQGNSA.

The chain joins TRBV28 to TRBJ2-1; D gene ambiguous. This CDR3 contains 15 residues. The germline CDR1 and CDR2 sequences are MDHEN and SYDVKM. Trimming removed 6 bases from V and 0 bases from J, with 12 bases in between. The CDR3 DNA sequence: TGTGCCAGCAGCCCGGTTACAGTCTCCTACAATGAGCAGTTCTTC. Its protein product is CASSPVTVSYNEQFF.

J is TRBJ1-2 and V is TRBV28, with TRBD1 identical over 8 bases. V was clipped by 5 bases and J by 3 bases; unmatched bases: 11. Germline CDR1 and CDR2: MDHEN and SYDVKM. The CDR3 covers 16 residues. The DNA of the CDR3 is TGTGCCAGCAGTCCTCTCCCGACAGGGGTCGACTATGGCTACACCTTC. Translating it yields CASSPLPTGVDYGYTF.

The CDR3 nucleotides read TGTGCCAGCAGCCGACAGCGAGCTGAGACCCAGTACTTC. Translated, it gives CASSRQRAETQYF. V usage is TRBV6-6 and J usage is TRBJ2-5, with TRBD1 as a possible D gene (5 bases). Germline V gives CDR1 MNHNY, CDR2 SVGAGI (reference sequence). CDR3 length: 13 amino acids. Trimming took 6 bases from V and 5 from J, leaving 13 bases between them.

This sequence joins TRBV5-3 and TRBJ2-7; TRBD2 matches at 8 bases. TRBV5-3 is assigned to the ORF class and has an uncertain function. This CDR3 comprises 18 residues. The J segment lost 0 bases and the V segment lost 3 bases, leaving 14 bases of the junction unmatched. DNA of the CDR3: TGTGCCAGAAGCTACCTTGTGGGTACTAGCGGTAACTCCTACGAGCAGTACTTC. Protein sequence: CARSYLVGTSGNSYEQYF.

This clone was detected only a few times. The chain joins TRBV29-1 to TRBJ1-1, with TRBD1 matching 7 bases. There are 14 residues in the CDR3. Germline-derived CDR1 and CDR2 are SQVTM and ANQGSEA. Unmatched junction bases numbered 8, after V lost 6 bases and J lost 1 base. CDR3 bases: TGCAGCGTCAGAGCCGGGACAGCGAACACTGAAGCTTTCTTT. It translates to CSVRAGTANTEAFF.

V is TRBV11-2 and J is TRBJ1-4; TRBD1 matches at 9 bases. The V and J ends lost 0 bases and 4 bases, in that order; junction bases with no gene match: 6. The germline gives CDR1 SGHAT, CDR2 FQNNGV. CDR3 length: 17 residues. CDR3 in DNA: TGTGCCAGCAGCTTAGATTGGGGGGACAGGGTTAATGAAAAACTGTTTTTT. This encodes CASSLDWGDRVNEKLFF.

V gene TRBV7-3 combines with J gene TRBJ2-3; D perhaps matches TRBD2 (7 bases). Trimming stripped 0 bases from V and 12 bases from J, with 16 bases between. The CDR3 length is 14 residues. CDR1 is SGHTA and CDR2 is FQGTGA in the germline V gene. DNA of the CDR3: TGTGCCAGCAGCTTAACCGGAGGGGGGGCCCCCCAGTATTTT. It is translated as CASSLTGGGAPQYF.

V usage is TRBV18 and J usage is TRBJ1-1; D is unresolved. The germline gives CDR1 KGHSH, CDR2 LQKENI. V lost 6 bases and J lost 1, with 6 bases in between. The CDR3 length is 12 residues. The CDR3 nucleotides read TGTGCCAGCTCCCTAAGGAACACTGAAGCTTTCTTT. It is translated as CASSLRNTEAFF.

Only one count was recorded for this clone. The DNA for the CDR3 is TGTGCCAGTCGGCGGAACCCGCAAGAGACCCAGTACTTC. This sequence encodes CASRRNPQETQYF. V usage is TRBV6-5 and J usage is TRBJ2-5; the D is unclear. V was cut by 9 bases and J by 2 bases, with 13 bases left in between. The CDR3 covers 13 residues. Germline CDR1 is MNHEY and CDR2 is SVGAGI.

Here the CDR3 reads CASSVEPGQGLTGGQYF. The CDR3, as DNA: TGTGCCAGCAGCGTAGAGCCGGGACAGGGGCTAACGGGGGGCCAGTACTTC. The J gene is TRBJ2-5, the V gene TRBV9; 10 bases align to TRBD1. The CDR3 length is 17 residues. Per the germline V gene, CDR1 is SGDLS and CDR2 is YYNGEE. V shed 0 bases, J shed 10 bases, and the junction held 15 bases outside the gene matches.

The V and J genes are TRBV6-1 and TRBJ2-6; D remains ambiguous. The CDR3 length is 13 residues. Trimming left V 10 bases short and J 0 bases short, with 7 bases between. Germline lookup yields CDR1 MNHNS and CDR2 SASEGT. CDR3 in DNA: TGTGCCACTTCAGTCTCTGGGGCCAACGTCCTGACTTTC. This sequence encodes CATSVSGANVLTF.

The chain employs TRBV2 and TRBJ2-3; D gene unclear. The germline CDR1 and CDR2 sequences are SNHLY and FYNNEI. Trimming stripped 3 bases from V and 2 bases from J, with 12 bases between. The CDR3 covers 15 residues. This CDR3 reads CASSEWQAPTDTQYF. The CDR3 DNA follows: TGTGCCAGCAGTGAGTGGCAGGCTCCCACAGATACGCAGTATTTT.

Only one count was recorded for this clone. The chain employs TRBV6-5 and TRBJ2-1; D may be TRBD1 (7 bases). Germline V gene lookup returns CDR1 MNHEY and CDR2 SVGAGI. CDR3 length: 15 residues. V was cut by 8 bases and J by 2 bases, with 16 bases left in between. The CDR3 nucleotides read TGTGCCAGCGGCGCGGCGGGACAGCCCTACAATGAGCAGTTCTTC. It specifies CASGAAGQPYNEQFF.

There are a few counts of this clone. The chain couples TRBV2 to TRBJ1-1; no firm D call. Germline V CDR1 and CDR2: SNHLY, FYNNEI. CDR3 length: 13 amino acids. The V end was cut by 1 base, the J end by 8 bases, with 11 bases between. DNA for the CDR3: TGTGCCAGCAGTGAAGATCAGGTTTTCGAAGCTTTCTTT. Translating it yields CASSEDQVFEAFF. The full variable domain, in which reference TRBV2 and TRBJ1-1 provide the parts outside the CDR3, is EPEVTQTPSHQVTQMGQEVILRCVPISNHLYFYWYRQILGQKVEFLVSFYNNEISEKSEIFDDQFSVERPDGSNFTLKIRSTKLEDSAMYFCASSEDQVFEAFFGQGTRLTVV.

CDR3 sequence reads: CASSLVGVLAGNNEQFF. The CDR3 DNA is TGTGCCAGCAGCTTAGTAGGCGTACTAGCGGGGAACAATGAGCAGTTCTTC. The rearrangement joins TRBV7-8 to TRBJ2-1; 10 nucleotides agree with TRBD2. Germline CDR1 is SGHVS and CDR2 is FQNEAQ. The CDR3 sequence is 17 residues long. With 1 base clipped from V and 5 bases from J, the junction kept 8 bases outside the gene matches.

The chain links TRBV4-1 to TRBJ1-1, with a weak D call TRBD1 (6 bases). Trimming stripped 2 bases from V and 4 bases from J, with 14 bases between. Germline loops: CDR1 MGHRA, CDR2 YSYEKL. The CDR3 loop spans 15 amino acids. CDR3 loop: CASSQTGTRITEAFF. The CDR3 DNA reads TGCGCCAGCAGCCAAACCGGGACACGAATCACTGAAGCTTTCTTT.

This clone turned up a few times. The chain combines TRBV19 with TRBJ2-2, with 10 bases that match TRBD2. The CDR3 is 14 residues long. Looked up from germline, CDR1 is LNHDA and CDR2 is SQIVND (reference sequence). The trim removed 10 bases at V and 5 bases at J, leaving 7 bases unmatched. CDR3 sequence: CATKEAGGTGELFF. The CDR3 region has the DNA TGTGCCACCAAGGAAGCGGGGGGGACCGGGGAGCTGTTTTTT.